These 4 T cell receptor beta chains came from one sample sequenced in a study of beta chain features in type 1 diabetes. Antigens for these TCRs are unknown. Isolated RNA was reverse transcribed in full, so expressed TCRB transcripts were sequenced. Using immunoSEQ multiplex PCR, the repertoire was profiled, and TCRdb retains in-frame clones only, with some absent. The sample has tens of thousands of clones; 68% are singletons. Study-level findings and limits: Among patients with Type 1 diabetes, TCRB CDR3s were moderately but significantly shorter in every one of the four CD4+ subsets.

Sequencing used stem cell memory CD4+ T cells from blood. The source is a woman between 40 and 50 years old with type 1 diabetes.

The chain recombines TRBV20-1 with TRBJ1-5; no firm D call. CDR3 size: 11 residues. Germline V gene lookup returns CDR1 DFQATT and CDR2 SNEGSKA (reference sequence). V was pared by 6 bases and J by 7 bases, with 10 bases between. The CDR3 reads CSAARGQPQHF. The CDR3 DNA is TGCAGTGCGGCACGAGGACAGCCCCAGCATTTT.

The J gene is TRBJ2-1, the V gene TRBV19; 12 bases match TRBD2. V lost 3 bases, J lost 7 bases, and 7 bases stayed unmatched. CDR1 LNHDA and CDR2 SQIVND come from the germline V gene (reference sequence). This CDR3 spans 16 amino acids. The CDR3 DNA reads as TGTGCCAGTAGTATCTTCCCTAGCGGGGGGGGGAATGAGCAGTTCTTC. Its protein product is CASSIFPSGGGNEQFF.

The chain couples TRBV7-2 to TRBJ1-2, with 8 bases identical to TRBD1. This CDR3 has 14 amino acids. Germline loops: CDR1 SGHTA, CDR2 FQGNSA. With 0 bases clipped from V and 8 bases from J, the junction kept 5 bases outside the gene matches. The CDR3 is CASSLAAGTGGYTF. DNA for the CDR3: TGTGCCAGCAGCTTAGCGGCCGGGACAGGCGGCTACACCTTC.

The J gene is TRBJ2-5, the V gene TRBV4-1; no clear D gene. This CDR3 is 15 amino acids long. CDR1 is MGHRA, CDR2 YSYEKL, per germline. Trimming cost V 3 bases and J 5 bases, with 16 bases left between them. CDR3 DNA sequence: TGCGCCAGCAGCCACCTACGGTCGGGTGGGGAGACCCAGTACTTC. This gives the protein CASSHLRSGGETQYF.